The 32 T cell receptor beta chains given below trace back to one sample, sequenced in a study of blood T cell repertoires in COVID-19. The repertoire was sequenced with immunoSEQ multiplex PCR; TCRdb's copy has only in-frame clones and lacks some. Among about 100,000 clones listed, about 86% were seen once. Sequencing used peripheral blood. All receptors derive from a human donor in a cohort sampled during active COVID-19.

This clone was seen once. V is TRBV6-1 and J is TRBJ2-7; TRBD2 aligns across 9 bases. Germline trimming cut 0 bases from V and 0 bases from J; bases unmatched to any gene: 3. The CDR3 covers 16 residues. CDR1 and CDR2 from the germline V gene are MNHNS and SASEGT. In DNA form, the CDR3 reads TGTGCCAGCAGTGAAGCTGGTAGCGGGAGCTCCTACGAGCAGTACTTC. Translation: CASSEAGSGSSYEQYF.

This chain connects TRBV28 to TRBJ1-4; D is perhaps TRBD1 (6 bases). V was pared by 8 bases and J by 8 bases, with 12 bases between. Germline V gene lookup returns CDR1 MDHEN and CDR2 SYDVKM. The CDR3 contains 12 residues. CDR3 DNA: TGTGCCAGCGGGGTCGGACAGGAAAAACTGTTTTTT. Translated: CASGVGQEKLFF.

The chain carries TRBV6-5 and TRBJ1-1; TRBD1 matches 7 bases. The length of the CDR3 is 12 residues. Germline CDR1 reads MNHEY; CDR2 reads SVGAGI. Germline trimming cut 10 bases from V and 4 bases from J; bases unmatched to any gene: 6. The CDR3 DNA reads as TGTGCCACTAACAGGGGAGGCACTGAAGCTTTCTTT. Its translation: CATNRGGTEAFF.

V is TRBV25-1 and J is TRBJ2-5, with TRBD1 as a possible D gene (6 bases). The CDR3 loop spans 15 amino acids. Germline CDR1 is MGHDK and CDR2 is SYGVNS. The V end was cut by 2 bases, the J end by 0 bases, with 10 bases between. The CDR3 is CASSERRTDQETQYF. The DNA of the CDR3 is TGTGCCAGCAGTGAACGTCGGACAGACCAAGAGACCCAGTACTTC.

Written as DNA, the CDR3 is TGTGCCAGTAGTGGGGGACTTCATCAGCCCCAGCATTTT. Translated, it gives CASSGGLHQPQHF. The rearrangement joins TRBV19 to TRBJ1-5; TRBD1 is a possible D gene (5 bases). Trimming left V 5 bases short and J 5 bases short, with 10 bases between. CDR1 is LNHDA and CDR2 is SQIVND in the germline V gene (reference sequence). The CDR3 spans 13 residues.

The chain joins TRBV19 to TRBJ2-2; the match to TRBD2 covers 7 bases. Germline V CDR1 and CDR2: LNHDA, SQIVND (reference sequence). V was pared by 5 bases and J by 2 bases, with 11 bases of the junction left unmatched. The CDR3 is 17 amino acids. In nucleotides, the CDR3 is TGTGCCAGTAGTTCGTGGGGCCCGGGGGGAAACACCGGGGAGCTGTTTTTT. Amino acid sequence: CASSSWGPGGNTGELFF.

This clone was detected only a few times. This chain joins TRBV4-1 and TRBJ2-5, with a tentative D call TRBD1 (5 bases). This CDR3 comprises 14 residues. Trimming shortened V by 6 bases and J by 4 bases, and 15 bases separated the two germline ends. Germline V gives CDR1 MGHRA, CDR2 YSYEKL. CDR3 region: CASRAKGFRETQYF. For the CDR3, the DNA is TGCGCCAGCAGGGCTAAGGGGTTTCGAGAGACCCAGTACTTC.

The V and J genes are TRBV6-5 and TRBJ2-3, with D possibly TRBD2 on 5 matching bases. Trimming pared 7 bases from V and 1 base from J, leaving 12 bases between. Germline values: CDR1 MNHEY, CDR2 SVGAGI. The CDR3 spans 14 residues. For the CDR3, the DNA is TGTGCCAGCATGGCGTTGAGGGGCACAGATACGCAGTATTTT. It translates to CASMALRGTDTQYF.

The genes are TRBV7-9 and TRBJ2-5, with D possibly matching TRBD2 (5 bases). This CDR3 comprises 14 residues. Between the trimmed V and J ends, which lost 1 base and 1 base, there was a span of 7 bases. Germline CDR1 SEHNR, CDR2 FQNEAQ (reference sequence). The CDR3 reads CASSLGGFQETQYF. CDR3 DNA sequence: TGTGCCAGCAGCTTAGGAGGGTTCCAAGAGACCCAGTACTTC.

The rearrangement uses TRBV4-1 and TRBJ1-1, with TRBD1 matching over 7 bases. CDR3 size: 15 residues. J lost 4 bases, V lost 2 bases, and 7 bases had no gene match. The V gene's germline CDR1 is MGHRA and CDR2 YSYEKL. DNA of the CDR3: TGCGCCAGCAGCCAAACCCTACGACAGGGCACTGAAGCTTTCTTT. Its protein product is CASSQTLRQGTEAFF.

The chain recombines TRBV6-1 with TRBJ2-1, with TRBD2 matching 8 bases. The CDR3 extends over 15 amino acids. Germline lookup yields CDR1 MNHNS and CDR2 SASEGT. Trimming at V came to 2 bases and at J to 6 bases, leaving 6 bases not matched to a gene. CDR3 nucleotide sequence: TGTGCCAGCAGTGAAAGAAGCGGGAGTTTCAATGAGCAGTTCTTC. This codes for CASSERSGSFNEQFF.

This chain joins TRBV3-1 (or the pseudogene TRBV3-2) and TRBJ1-1; D is uncertain. V gave up 1 base and J gave up 1 base, with 7 bases separating them. CDR1 LGHDT and CDR2 YNNKEL come from the germline V gene (reference sequence). CDR3 length: 14 amino acids. CDR3 protein: CASSQVYRNTEAFF. CDR3 coding DNA: TGTGCCAGCAGCCAAGTTTACAGGAACACTGAAGCTTTCTTT.

The rearrangement uses TRBV5-1 and TRBJ1-1; D may be TRBD1 (6 bases). Trimming took off 3 bases at V and 6 bases at J, with 12 bases between the two ends. CDR1 is SGHRS, CDR2 YFSETQ, per germline. The length of the CDR3 is 13 residues. This CDR3 is CASSSTGTAEAFF. Written as DNA, the CDR3 is TGCGCCAGCAGCTCAACAGGGACGGCTGAAGCTTTCTTT.

This sequence joins TRBV29-1 and TRBJ2-7; TRBD2 might be the D (5 bases). The CDR3 runs to 12 residues. Trimming removed 3 bases from V and 0 bases from J, with 6 bases in between. The germline gives CDR1 SQVTM, CDR2 ANQGSEA. The DNA of the CDR3 is TGCAGCGTTGAGGGGAGCTCCTACGAGCAGTACTTC. This encodes CSVEGSSYEQYF.

The chain links TRBV27 to TRBJ1-1; 7 bases are shared with TRBD1. CDR1 MNHEY and CDR2 SMNVEV come from the germline V gene (reference sequence). The CDR3 spans 13 residues. Trimming took 5 bases from V and 4 from J; bases not matched to a gene: 4. CDR3 residues: CASSRQGGTEAFF. CDR3 sequence (DNA): TGTGCCAGCAGTCGACAGGGAGGCACTGAAGCTTTCTTT.

The rearrangement uses TRBV28 and TRBJ1-5; D may be TRBD1 (6 bases). Germline V gene sequence: CDR1 MDHEN, CDR2 SYDVKM. The CDR3 contains 16 residues. V lost 5 bases, J lost 4 bases, and 18 bases lay in between. The CDR3 nucleotides read TGTGCCAGCAGTATAAGGACAGCCTCTCGAAATCAGCCCCAGCATTTT. Translating it yields CASSIRTASRNQPQHF.

CDR3 amino acids: CASSSGTGGNTEAFF. The CDR3 DNA sequence: TGTGCCAGCAGTTCGGGGACAGGGGGGAACACTGAAGCTTTCTTT. The chain carries TRBV27 and TRBJ1-1; 11 bases align to TRBD1. Germline CDR1 is MNHEY and CDR2 is SMNVEV (reference sequence). The CDR3 totals 15 residues. The V gene end was trimmed by 4 bases and the J gene end by 1 base; junction bases not matched to a gene: 2.

The V gene is TRBV19, the J gene TRBJ2-3; no clear D. The CDR3 consists of 15 residues. The V gene lost 5 bases and the J gene lost 2 bases, with 14 bases spanning the gap. Germline lookup yields CDR1 LNHDA and CDR2 SQIVND (reference sequence). The chain's CDR3 is CASSLPIGATDTQYF. The CDR3 region has the DNA TGTGCCAGTAGTCTCCCGATCGGAGCCACAGATACGCAGTATTTT.

The chain links TRBV5-4 to TRBJ1-4, with D possibly TRBD1 on 6 matching bases. The V and J ends lost 0 bases and 2 bases respectively, with 11 bases between them. CDR1 is SGHNT, CDR2 YYREEE, per germline (reference sequence). The CDR3 has 16 residues. The CDR3: CASSLDGGGTNEKLFF. The CDR3 coding sequence is TGTGCCAGCAGCTTGGATGGGGGCGGGACTAATGAAAAACTGTTTTTT.

This sequence joins TRBV10-1 and TRBJ2-7; tentatively, D is TRBD2 (6 bases). The CDR3 is 18 amino acids. CDR1 and CDR2 (germline): WNHNN, SYGVQD (reference sequence). V dropped 0 bases and J dropped 3 bases, with 21 bases sitting between them. This chain's CDR3 is CASSESKGGAGLRYEQYF. CDR3 DNA: TGCGCCAGCAGTGAGTCGAAGGGAGGCGCGGGCCTTCGCTACGAGCAGTACTTC.

The chain carries TRBV29-1 and TRBJ1-2, with TRBD1 matching 7 bases. The CDR3 is made up of 15 amino acids. CDR1 is SQVTM, CDR2 ANQGSEA, per germline. J lost 3 bases, V lost 2 bases, and 9 bases had no gene match. The chain's CDR3 is CSVEPMGQPDYGYTF. CDR3 DNA sequence: TGCAGCGTTGAACCCATGGGACAGCCAGACTATGGCTACACCTTC.

The V and J genes are TRBV10-3 and TRBJ1-1, with D maybe TRBD1 (6 bases). This CDR3 has 13 amino acids. The ends were cut back, 3 bases at V and 5 bases at J, with 10 bases in the middle. Germline V lookup: CDR1 ENHRY, CDR2 SYGVKD. CDR3: CAISEQGSTEAFF. The CDR3 bases are TGTGCCATCAGTGAACAGGGATCTACTGAAGCTTTCTTT.

V gene TRBV7-2 combines with J gene TRBJ1-2, with TRBD1 matching over 7 bases. The junction had 6 bases not matched to a gene; V was cut back by 0 bases and J by 8 bases. The CDR3 is made up of 14 amino acids. Germline values: CDR1 SGHTA, CDR2 FQGNSA. CDR3: CASSLAIRGVGYTF. The CDR3 DNA is TGTGCCAGCAGCTTAGCCATCAGGGGGGTCGGCTACACCTTC.

The chain couples TRBV5-1 to TRBJ2-1; a possible D gene is TRBD1 (6 bases). The CDR3 sequence is 17 residues long. Trimming pared 0 bases from V and 0 bases from J, leaving 13 bases between. Germline CDR1 is SGHRS and CDR2 is YFSETQ. The CDR3 bases are TGCGCCAGCAGCTTGGGGTGGACAGTCGGCTCCTACAATGAGCAGTTCTTC. Protein sequence: CASSLGWTVGSYNEQFF.

A few counts support this clone. V gene TRBV7-9 combines with J gene TRBJ1-2; 8 bases match TRBD1. Trimming removed 2 bases from V and 7 bases from J; junction bases left unmatched: 3. The CDR3 extends over 13 amino acids. CDR1 is SEHNR, CDR2 FQNEAQ, per germline (reference sequence). The CDR3 loop reads CASSLQGAIGYTF. CDR3 DNA: TGTGCCAGCAGCTTACAGGGGGCAATTGGCTACACCTTC.

CDR3 in amino acids: CASSYSGQVYNEQFF. The DNA of the CDR3 is TGTGCCAGCAGTTACTCGGGACAGGTATACAATGAGCAGTTCTTC. The chain couples TRBV6-2 or TRBV6-3 to TRBJ2-1; 8 nucleotides agree with TRBD1. Trimming took 0 bases from V and 4 from J; bases not matched to a gene: 2. Germline CDR1 reads MNHEY; CDR2 reads SVGEGT. The CDR3 runs 15 residues.

The CDR3 loop reads CASSPLSPGGIAKNIQYF. The CDR3 DNA follows: TGTGCCAGCAGCCCCCTATCGCCAGGGGGGATAGCCAAAAACATTCAGTACTTC. The chain combines TRBV16 with TRBJ2-4; weak D call: TRBD1 (7 bases). CDR3 size: 18 residues. Trimming removed 4 bases from V and 0 bases from J, with 19 bases in between. Germline assignment: CDR1 KGHSY and CDR2 FQNENV. Together with reference TRBV16 and TRBJ2-4, the CDR3 gives the full variable domain: GEEVAQTPKHLVRGEGQKAKLYCAPIKGHSYVFWYQQVLKNEFKFLISFQNENVFDETGMPKERFSAKCLPNSPCSLEIQATKLEDSAVYFCASSPLSPGGIAKNIQYFGAGTRLSVL.

This clone has only a few counts. At one end the junction does not follow the germline gene, possibly because of a read error. This chain links TRBV29-1 with TRBJ1-2; unclear D gene. Germline V lookup: CDR1 SQVTM, CDR2 ANQGSEA. This CDR3 is built from 9 residues. The CDR3 loop reads CSVEEGPEF. For the CDR3, the DNA is TGCAGCGTTGAAGAGGGCCCCGAATTC.

The chain employs TRBV3-1 (or the pseudogene TRBV3-2) and TRBJ2-7; 8 positions match TRBD2. The germline V gene encodes CDR1 LGHDT and CDR2 YNNKEL (reference sequence). With 1 base clipped from V and 3 bases from J, the junction kept 14 bases outside the gene matches. CDR3 length equals 18 residues. CDR3 in amino acids: CASSQGLGGAGAHYEQYF. The DNA of the CDR3 is TGTGCCAGCAGCCAAGGCCTGGGGGGAGCGGGAGCACACTACGAGCAGTACTTC.

V usage is TRBV21-1 and J usage is TRBJ2-7; no check of the table's D call, TRBD2, against the DNA was made. TRBV21-1 is an annotated pseudogene. The CDR3 covers 19 residues. DNA for the CDR3: TGTGCCAGCAGCAGCCACTTCGTAGACCTCCGACTCATTTTACGCGAGCAGTACTTC. Translating it yields CASSSHFVDLRLILREQYF.

The V and J genes are TRBV6-5 and TRBJ2-1; weak D call: TRBD2 (6 bases). V gave up 8 bases and J gave up 0 bases, with 11 bases separating them. The CDR3 runs to 14 residues. Germline CDR1 reads MNHEY; CDR2 reads SVGAGI. The CDR3 region has the DNA TGTGCCAGCTCCAGCGGGCGCTCCTACAATGAGCAGTTCTTC. Translating it yields CASSSGRSYNEQFF.

The rearrangement links TRBV5-1 to TRBJ2-7; D call uncertain. The CDR3 covers 11 residues. Trimming left V 0 bases short and J 6 bases short, with 4 bases between. The V gene's germline CDR1 is SGHRS and CDR2 YFSETQ. The CDR3 protein is CASSLVGEQYF. As DNA, the CDR3 is TGCGCCAGCAGCTTGGTCGGCGAGCAGTACTTC.